The rows below give T cell receptor beta chains drawn from one sample of a study of T cell repertoires in aging, cancer and after chemotherapy. MiXCR, applied by TCRdb to the multiplex PCR reads, yields one record per CDR3 protein. Of around 6,000 distinct CDR3 sequences in the sample, roughly a quarter were seen once. The sample consisted of blood. These receptors were collected from a human donor with a blood cancer. Each CDR3 is given with its conserved first and last residue. D genes are given only for firm matches. Some rows mark clone size as missing; the rest say once, few, many or name a class of expanded clone.

cdr3_nt: TGTGCCAGCAGCGGGACAGGGGGCAGTGAGCAGTTCTTC
cdr3_aa: CASSGTGGSEQFF
d_call: TRBD1
v_call: TRBV5-6
j_call: TRBJ2-1
clone_size: -

cdr3_nt: TGCAGTGCTAGAGCAAGTCAGGGAAAACTGTTTTTT
cdr3_aa: CSARASQGKLFF
d_call: -
v_call: TRBV20-1
j_call: TRBJ1-4
clone_size: medium-sized

cdr3_nt: TGCAGTGCTAGAGATAAGGGTTCGGCCGGGGAGCTGTTTTTT
cdr3_aa: CSARDKGSAGELFF
d_call: -
v_call: TRBV20-1
j_call: TRBJ2-2
clone_size: -

cdr3_nt: TGTGCCAGCAGCTTGGGGGAATATATACAGGGGAAGATCGGTGGCTACACCTTC
cdr3_aa: CASSLGEYIQGKIGGYTF
d_call: TRBD1
v_call: TRBV5-6
j_call: TRBJ1-2
clone_size: -

cdr3_nt: TGTGCCAGCAGTTACCGAGGTGAGGCAGAGCTTCGGCCCCAGCATTTT
cdr3_aa: CASSYRGEAELRPQHF
d_call: -
v_call: TRBV6-2/TRBV6-3
j_call: TRBJ1-5
clone_size: -

cdr3_nt: TGCAGCGTTGGGGACAGGGCCTACGAGCAGTACTTC
cdr3_aa: CSVGDRAYEQYF
d_call: TRBD1
v_call: TRBV29-1
j_call: TRBJ2-7
clone_size: medium-sized

cdr3_nt: TGTGCCTGGAGACGGGGGCCTGGCACCGGGGAGCTGTTTTTT
cdr3_aa: CAWRRGPGTGELFF
d_call: -
v_call: TRBV30
j_call: TRBJ2-2
clone_size: medium-sized

cdr3_nt: TGTGCCAGCAGTTTAGGTCAGGTGGAATATGGCTACACCTTC
cdr3_aa: CASSLGQVEYGYTF
d_call: -
v_call: TRBV28
j_call: TRBJ1-2
clone_size: once

cdr3_nt: TGCGCCAGCAGCTGGAGATCGGCAGATACGCAGTATTTT
cdr3_aa: CASSWRSADTQYF
d_call: -
v_call: TRBV5-1
j_call: TRBJ2-3
clone_size: medium-sized

cdr3_nt: TGTGCCAGCAGACAAGACAGGGGGAGTAACTATGGCTACACCTTC
cdr3_aa: CASRQDRGSNYGYTF
d_call: TRBD1
v_call: TRBV5-4
j_call: TRBJ1-2
clone_size: -

cdr3_nt: TGCGCCAGCAGTGATAAGCAGGGAGGAGATACGCAGTATTTT
cdr3_aa: CASSDKQGGDTQYF
d_call: -
v_call: TRBV10-1
j_call: TRBJ2-3
clone_size: -

cdr3_nt: TGTGCCAGCAGCTTACCGGCGGGAGGGCCAGAAAATGAGCAGTTCTTC
cdr3_aa: CASSLPAGGPENEQFF
d_call: TRBD2
v_call: TRBV13
j_call: TRBJ2-1
clone_size: medium-sized

cdr3_nt: TGTGCCAGCAGTTACTCGGTGGGGAACACTGAAGCTTTCTTT
cdr3_aa: CASSYSVGNTEAFF
d_call: -
v_call: TRBV6-5
j_call: TRBJ1-1
clone_size: few

cdr3_nt: TGCAGTGCTAGGGCTGACTACGCTGGGGGGAATGAGCAGTTCTTC
cdr3_aa: CSARADYAGGNEQFF
d_call: -
v_call: TRBV20-1
j_call: TRBJ2-1
clone_size: medium-sized

cdr3_nt: TGCGCCAGCAGCTTGGCAAGCGGCCTTCAGCCCCAGCATTTT
cdr3_aa: CASSLASGLQPQHF
d_call: -
v_call: TRBV5-1
j_call: TRBJ1-5
clone_size: -

cdr3_nt: TGTGCCAGCAGTGACGGTGTCTCTGGAAACACCATATATTTT
cdr3_aa: CASSDGVSGNTIYF
d_call: -
v_call: TRBV6-1
j_call: TRBJ1-3
clone_size: medium-sized

cdr3_nt: TGTGCCAGCAGCTCAGGGGGCGCATATCAGCCCCAGCATTTT
cdr3_aa: CASSSGGAYQPQHF
d_call: TRBD1
v_call: TRBV5-5
j_call: TRBJ1-5
clone_size: medium-sized

cdr3_nt: TGTGCCAGTAGTATTTCGGCAGGGTCGATCAAAAACATTCAGTACTTC
cdr3_aa: CASSISAGSIKNIQYF
d_call: -
v_call: TRBV19
j_call: TRBJ2-4
clone_size: medium-sized

cdr3_nt: TGCAGCGTCACAGGCGGGGTCGGGGTACCTGCCTCTGAAAAACTGTTTTTT
cdr3_aa: CSVTGGVGVPASEKLFF
d_call: -
v_call: TRBV29-1
j_call: TRBJ1-4
clone_size: medium-sized

cdr3_nt: TGCAGTGCTAGTAATTCGCAGCAGACCGGGGAGCTGTTTTTT
cdr3_aa: CSASNSQQTGELFF
d_call: -
v_call: TRBV20-1
j_call: TRBJ2-2
clone_size: medium-sized

cdr3_nt: TGTGCCTGGAGTGTAACTAGCGGGATACTTGAGCAGTTCTTC
cdr3_aa: CAWSVTSGILEQFF
d_call: TRBD2
v_call: TRBV30
j_call: TRBJ2-1
clone_size: -

cdr3_nt: TGCAATGCTAGAGCCCAGGCCAATCAGCCCCAGCATTTT
cdr3_aa: CNARAQANQPQHF
d_call: -
v_call: TRBV20-1
j_call: TRBJ1-5
clone_size: -

cdr3_nt: TGTGCCAGCCGGCTGGGCGCGGACTATAATTCACCCCTCCACTTT
cdr3_aa: CASRLGADYNSPLHF
d_call: -
v_call: TRBV19
j_call: TRBJ1-6
clone_size: medium-sized

cdr3_nt: TGTGCCAGCAGCTTAGTCGGTCTCACCATATATTTT
cdr3_aa: CASSLVGLTIYF
d_call: -
v_call: TRBV11-2
j_call: TRBJ1-3
clone_size: few

cdr3_nt: TGTGCCAGCAGCCCCGGACAGGGTAGCAATCAGCCCCAGCATTTT
cdr3_aa: CASSPGQGSNQPQHF
d_call: TRBD1
v_call: TRBV5-4
j_call: TRBJ1-5
clone_size: -

cdr3_nt: TGTGCCAGCAGAGAGGTACTAGCGGGAGACTACGAGCAGTACTTC
cdr3_aa: CASREVLAGDYEQYF
d_call: TRBD2
v_call: TRBV27
j_call: TRBJ2-7
clone_size: medium-sized

cdr3_nt: TGTGCCAGTAGTATGACAGGGGGCCGGGGTGGCGAGCAGTTCTTC
cdr3_aa: CASSMTGGRGGEQFF
d_call: TRBD1
v_call: TRBV19
j_call: TRBJ2-1
clone_size: -

cdr3_nt: TGCGCCAGCAGCTTGGAGGGCCTGGATACGCAGTATTTT
cdr3_aa: CASSLEGLDTQYF
d_call: -
v_call: TRBV5-1
j_call: TRBJ2-3
clone_size: -

cdr3_nt: TGCGCCAGCAGCACCGGGACTCCGAAGGAGACCCAGTACTTC
cdr3_aa: CASSTGTPKETQYF
d_call: -
v_call: TRBV10-1
j_call: TRBJ2-5
clone_size: few

cdr3_nt: TGTGCCAGCAGCTTGGGAAGATCAACCTACGAGCAGTACTTC
cdr3_aa: CASSLGRSTYEQYF
d_call: -
v_call: TRBV5-4
j_call: TRBJ2-7
clone_size: -

cdr3_nt: TGTGCCAGCAGCTTGGGGACTTCCACCGGGGAGCTGTTTTTT
cdr3_aa: CASSLGTSTGELFF
d_call: -
v_call: TRBV12-3/TRBV12-4
j_call: TRBJ2-2
clone_size: medium-sized

cdr3_nt: TGTGCCAGAAGCTTGGCCCAGGATACGCAGTATTTT
cdr3_aa: CARSLAQDTQYF
d_call: -
v_call: TRBV7-9
j_call: TRBJ2-3
clone_size: -

cdr3_nt: TGTGCCAGCAGGCCCCTGACAGGGGTCAATCAGCCCCAGCATTTT
cdr3_aa: CASRPLTGVNQPQHF
d_call: TRBD1
v_call: TRBV27
j_call: TRBJ1-5
clone_size: -

cdr3_nt: TGTGCCAGCAGTTTTCGGGAGGGCACAGATACGCAGTATTTT
cdr3_aa: CASSFREGTDTQYF
d_call: TRBD2
v_call: TRBV12-3/TRBV12-4
j_call: TRBJ2-3
clone_size: medium-sized

cdr3_nt: TGCAGTGCTAGAGGGCAGATCAATCAGCCCCAGCATTTT
cdr3_aa: CSARGQINQPQHF
d_call: -
v_call: TRBV20-1
j_call: TRBJ1-5
clone_size: -

cdr3_nt: TGTGCCAGCAGCTTATGGGTGAACACTGAAGCTTTCTTT
cdr3_aa: CASSLWVNTEAFF
d_call: -
v_call: TRBV7-2
j_call: TRBJ1-1
clone_size: -

cdr3_nt: TGTGCCAGCAGGTCCTCGGGTCTGAATAATGAAAAACTGTTTTTT
cdr3_aa: CASRSSGLNNEKLFF
d_call: -
v_call: TRBV6-5
j_call: TRBJ1-4
clone_size: medium-sized

cdr3_nt: TGTGCCAGCAGTGATTACCCCCGCGAGGGCTACACCTTC
cdr3_aa: CASSDYPREGYTF
d_call: -
v_call: TRBV6-1
j_call: TRBJ1-2
clone_size: medium-sized

cdr3_nt: TGTGCCAGCAGCTCGACAGGGGGAATCTACGAGCAGTACTTC
cdr3_aa: CASSSTGGIYEQYF
d_call: TRBD1
v_call: TRBV6-5
j_call: TRBJ2-7
clone_size: -

cdr3_nt: TGTGCCAGCAGCGGGGGGCGGGGGGAGCCCGGAGGCTACACCTTC
cdr3_aa: CASSGGRGEPGGYTF
d_call: -
v_call: TRBV9
j_call: TRBJ1-2
clone_size: -

cdr3_nt: TGTGCCAGCAGTGAAGGGGTACAGGTGTTCGAAAAACTGTTTTTT
cdr3_aa: CASSEGVQVFEKLFF
d_call: -
v_call: TRBV6-1
j_call: TRBJ1-4
clone_size: medium-sized

cdr3_nt: TGCGCCAGCAGCCAAGATACAGGGACTAATCAGCCCCAGCATTTT
cdr3_aa: CASSQDTGTNQPQHF
d_call: -
v_call: TRBV4-1
j_call: TRBJ1-5
clone_size: -

cdr3_nt: TGCGCCAGCAGCTTGGGCGCAGGGGGCCCTGAAGCTTTCTTT
cdr3_aa: CASSLGAGGPEAFF
d_call: TRBD1
v_call: TRBV5-1
j_call: TRBJ1-1
clone_size: -

cdr3_nt: TGTGCCAGCAGTGTACTACTAGCTCGAGATACGCAGTATTTT
cdr3_aa: CASSVLLARDTQYF
d_call: -
v_call: TRBV2
j_call: TRBJ2-3
clone_size: few

cdr3_nt: TGTGCCAGTAGTACATCCAGAGGGGTGGGCGGCTACACCTTC
cdr3_aa: CASSTSRGVGGYTF
d_call: -
v_call: TRBV19
j_call: TRBJ1-2
clone_size: medium-sized

cdr3_nt: TGTGCCTTCCTTGGCCTTCCGGTGGGGCAGTACTTC
cdr3_aa: CAFLGLPVGQYF
d_call: -
v_call: TRBV27
j_call: TRBJ2-7
clone_size: medium-sized

cdr3_nt: TGTGCCAGCAGCCCCGCCCTTATCCCCAACAGCAATCAGCCCCAGCATTTT
cdr3_aa: CASSPALIPNSNQPQHF
d_call: -
v_call: TRBV6-1
j_call: TRBJ1-5
clone_size: -

cdr3_nt: TGTGCCAGCAGCCCGGGACAGGGGGAGAGGGAGACCCAGTACTTC
cdr3_aa: CASSPGQGERETQYF
d_call: TRBD1
v_call: TRBV5-4
j_call: TRBJ2-5
clone_size: medium-sized

cdr3_nt: TGTGCCACCAGCAGAGATTTAGGGACAGGGGTTACCGGGGAGCTGTTTTTT
cdr3_aa: CATSRDLGTGVTGELFF
d_call: TRBD1
v_call: TRBV15
j_call: TRBJ2-2
clone_size: -

cdr3_nt: TGTGCCAGCAGCTTAGCGAGTGAGGGGGGCACTGAAGCTTTCTTT
cdr3_aa: CASSLASEGGTEAFF
d_call: -
v_call: TRBV7-2
j_call: TRBJ1-1
clone_size: -

cdr3_nt: TGTGCCACCAGCCTAAACCCGAGCTCCTACGAGCAGTACTTC
cdr3_aa: CATSLNPSSYEQYF
d_call: -
v_call: TRBV15
j_call: TRBJ2-7
clone_size: medium-sized